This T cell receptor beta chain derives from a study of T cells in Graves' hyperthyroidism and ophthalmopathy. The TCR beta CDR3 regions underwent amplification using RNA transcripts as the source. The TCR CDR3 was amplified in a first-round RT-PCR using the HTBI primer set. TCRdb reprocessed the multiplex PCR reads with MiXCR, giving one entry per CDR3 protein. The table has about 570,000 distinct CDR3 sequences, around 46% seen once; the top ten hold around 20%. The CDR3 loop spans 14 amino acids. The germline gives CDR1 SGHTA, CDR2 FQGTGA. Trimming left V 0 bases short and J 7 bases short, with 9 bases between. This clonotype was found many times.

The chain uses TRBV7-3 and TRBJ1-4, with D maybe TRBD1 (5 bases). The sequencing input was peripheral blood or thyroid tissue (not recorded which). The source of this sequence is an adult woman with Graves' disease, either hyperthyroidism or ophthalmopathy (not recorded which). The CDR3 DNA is TGTGCCAGCAGCTTAACAAGGGACGGTGAAAAACTGTTTTTT. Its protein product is CASSLTRDGEKLFF.